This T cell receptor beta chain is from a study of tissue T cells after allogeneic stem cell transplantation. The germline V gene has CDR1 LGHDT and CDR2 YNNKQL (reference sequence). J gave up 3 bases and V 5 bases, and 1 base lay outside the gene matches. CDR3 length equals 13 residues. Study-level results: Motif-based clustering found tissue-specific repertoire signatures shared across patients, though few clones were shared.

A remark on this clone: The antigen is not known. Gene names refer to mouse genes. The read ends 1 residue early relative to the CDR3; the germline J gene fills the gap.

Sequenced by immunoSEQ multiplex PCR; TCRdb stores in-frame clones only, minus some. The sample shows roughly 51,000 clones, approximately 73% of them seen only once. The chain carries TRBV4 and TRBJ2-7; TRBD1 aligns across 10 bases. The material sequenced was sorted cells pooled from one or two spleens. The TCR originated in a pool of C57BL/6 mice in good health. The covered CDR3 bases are TGTGCCAGCAGCCGGGACAGGGGCTATGAACAGTAC. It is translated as CASSRDRGYEQY. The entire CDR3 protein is CASSRDRGYEQYF.